This record concerns one TCR beta chain sequence. The CDR3 sequence is 15 residues long. V lost 3 bases and J 0 bases, leaving 11 bases between the germline ends. Germline-derived CDR1 and CDR2 are KGHSH and LQKENI. The entry originates in a study of T-cell reconstitution after alpha-beta-depleted transplantation in children. The authors prepared the TCRbeta library with unique molecular identifiers. TCRdb re-derived calls from the PCR reads in MiXCR, one entry per CDR3 protein. Among about 420,000 distinct CDR3 sequences listed, around 9.9% were seen once. The TCR was taken from a human donor who donated a stem cell graft to a child with acute myeloid leukemia. The sample consisted of PBMCs from the stem cell graft donor, taken from the stem cell graft. This chain connects TRBV18 to TRBJ1-2, with D uncertain. The CDR3 sequence is CASSPDADANYGYTF. The DNA of the CDR3 is TGTGCCAGCTCACCCGACGCAGACGCTAACTATGGCTACACCTTC.